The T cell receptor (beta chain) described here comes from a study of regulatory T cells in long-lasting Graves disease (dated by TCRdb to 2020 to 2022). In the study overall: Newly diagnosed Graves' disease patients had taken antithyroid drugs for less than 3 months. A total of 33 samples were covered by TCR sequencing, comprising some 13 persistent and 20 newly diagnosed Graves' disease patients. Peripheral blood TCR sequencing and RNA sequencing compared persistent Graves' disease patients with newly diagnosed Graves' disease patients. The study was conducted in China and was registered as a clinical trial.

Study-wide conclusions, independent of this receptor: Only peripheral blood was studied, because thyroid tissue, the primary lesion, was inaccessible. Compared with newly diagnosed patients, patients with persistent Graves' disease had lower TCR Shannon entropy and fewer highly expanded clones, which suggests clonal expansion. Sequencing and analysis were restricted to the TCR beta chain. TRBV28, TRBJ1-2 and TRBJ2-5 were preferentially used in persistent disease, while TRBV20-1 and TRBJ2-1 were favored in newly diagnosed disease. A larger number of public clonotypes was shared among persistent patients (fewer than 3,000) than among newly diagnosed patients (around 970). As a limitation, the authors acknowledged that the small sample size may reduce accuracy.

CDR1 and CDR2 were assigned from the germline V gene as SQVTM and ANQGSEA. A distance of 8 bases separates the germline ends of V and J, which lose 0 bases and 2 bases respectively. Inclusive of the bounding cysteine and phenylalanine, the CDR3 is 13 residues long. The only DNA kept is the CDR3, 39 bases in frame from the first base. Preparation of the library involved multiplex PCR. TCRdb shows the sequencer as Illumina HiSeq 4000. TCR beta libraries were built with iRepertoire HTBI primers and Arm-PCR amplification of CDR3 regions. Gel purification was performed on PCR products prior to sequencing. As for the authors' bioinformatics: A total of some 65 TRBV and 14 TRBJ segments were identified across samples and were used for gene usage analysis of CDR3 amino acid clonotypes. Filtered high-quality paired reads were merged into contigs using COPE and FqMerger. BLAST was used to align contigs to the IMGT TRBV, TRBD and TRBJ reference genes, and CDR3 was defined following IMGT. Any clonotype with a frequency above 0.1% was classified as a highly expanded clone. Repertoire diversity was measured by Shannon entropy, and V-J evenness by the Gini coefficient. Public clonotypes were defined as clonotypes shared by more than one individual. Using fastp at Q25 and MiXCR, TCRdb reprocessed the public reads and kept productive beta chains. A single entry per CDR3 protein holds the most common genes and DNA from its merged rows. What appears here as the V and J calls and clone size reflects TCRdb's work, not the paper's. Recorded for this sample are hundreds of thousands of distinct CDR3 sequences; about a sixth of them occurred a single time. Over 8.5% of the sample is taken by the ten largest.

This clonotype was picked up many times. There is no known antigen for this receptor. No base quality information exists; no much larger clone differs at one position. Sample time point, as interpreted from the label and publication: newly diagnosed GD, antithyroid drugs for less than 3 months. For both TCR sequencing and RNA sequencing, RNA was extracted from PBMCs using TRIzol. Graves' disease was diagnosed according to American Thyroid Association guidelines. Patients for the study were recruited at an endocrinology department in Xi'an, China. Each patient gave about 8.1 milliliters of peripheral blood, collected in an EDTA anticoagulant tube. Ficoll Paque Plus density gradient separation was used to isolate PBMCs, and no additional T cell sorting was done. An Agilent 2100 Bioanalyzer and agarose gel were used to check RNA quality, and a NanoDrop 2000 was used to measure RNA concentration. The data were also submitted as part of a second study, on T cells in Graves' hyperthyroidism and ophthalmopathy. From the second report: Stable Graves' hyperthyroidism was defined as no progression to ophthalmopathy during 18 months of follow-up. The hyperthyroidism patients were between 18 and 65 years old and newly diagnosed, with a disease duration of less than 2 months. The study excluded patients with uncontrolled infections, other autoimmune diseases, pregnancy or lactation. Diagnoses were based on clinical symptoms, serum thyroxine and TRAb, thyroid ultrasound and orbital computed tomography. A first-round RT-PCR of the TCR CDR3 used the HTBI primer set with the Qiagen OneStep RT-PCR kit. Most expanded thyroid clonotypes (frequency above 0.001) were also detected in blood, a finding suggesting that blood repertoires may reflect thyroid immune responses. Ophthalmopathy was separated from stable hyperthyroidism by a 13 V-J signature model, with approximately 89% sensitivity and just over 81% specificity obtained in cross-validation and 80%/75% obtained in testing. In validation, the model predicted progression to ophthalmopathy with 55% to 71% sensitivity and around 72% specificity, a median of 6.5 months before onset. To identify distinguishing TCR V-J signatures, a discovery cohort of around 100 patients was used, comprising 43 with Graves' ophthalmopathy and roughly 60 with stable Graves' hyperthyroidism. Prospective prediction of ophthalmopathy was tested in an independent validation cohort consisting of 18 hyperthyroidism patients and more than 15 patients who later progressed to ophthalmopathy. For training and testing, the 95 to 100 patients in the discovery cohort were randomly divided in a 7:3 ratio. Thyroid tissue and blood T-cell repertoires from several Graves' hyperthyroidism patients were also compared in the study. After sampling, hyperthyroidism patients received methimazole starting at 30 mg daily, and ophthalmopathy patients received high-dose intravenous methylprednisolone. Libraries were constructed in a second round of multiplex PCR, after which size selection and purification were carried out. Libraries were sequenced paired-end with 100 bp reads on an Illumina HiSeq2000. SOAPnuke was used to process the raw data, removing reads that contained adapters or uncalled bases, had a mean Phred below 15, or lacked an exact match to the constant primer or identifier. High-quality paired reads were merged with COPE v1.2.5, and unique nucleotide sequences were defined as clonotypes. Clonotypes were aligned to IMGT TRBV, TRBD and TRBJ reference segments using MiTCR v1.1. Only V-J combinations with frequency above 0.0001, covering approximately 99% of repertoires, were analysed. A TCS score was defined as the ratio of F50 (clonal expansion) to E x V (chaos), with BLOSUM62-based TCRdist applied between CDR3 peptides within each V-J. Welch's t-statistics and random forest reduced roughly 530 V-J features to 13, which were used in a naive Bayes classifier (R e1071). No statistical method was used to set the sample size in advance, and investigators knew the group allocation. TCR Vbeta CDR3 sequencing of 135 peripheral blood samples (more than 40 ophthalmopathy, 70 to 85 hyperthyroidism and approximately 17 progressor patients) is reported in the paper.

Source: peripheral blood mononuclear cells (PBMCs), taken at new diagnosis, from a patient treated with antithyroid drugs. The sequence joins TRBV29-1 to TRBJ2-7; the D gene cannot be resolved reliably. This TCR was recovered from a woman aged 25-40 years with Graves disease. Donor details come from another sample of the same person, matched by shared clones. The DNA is TGCAGCGTTGAAGAGGCAGGAACCTACGAGCAGTACTTC. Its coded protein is CSVEEAGTYEQYF.